This T cell receptor (beta chain) was obtained from a study of cytomegalovirus exposure and HLA in healthy donors. This CDR3 is 15 amino acids long. V was cut by 0 bases and J by 4 bases, with 12 bases left in between. Germline values: CDR1 SGHTA, CDR2 FQGNSA. In this sample, this clone turned up many times. Repertoires were generated with immunoSEQ multiplex PCR, while TCRdb's copy carries only in-frame clones and drops some. The data contain 150,000 to 200,000 clones, 85% of them singletons. The sequence derives from a man aged 25 to 40 in good health and CMV-seropositive. The chain uses TRBV7-2 and TRBJ1-2; D gene ambiguous. Sequenced: PBMCs. DNA for the CDR3: TGTGCCAGCAGCTTAGCGCGTCGGTCCACCTATGGCTACACCTTC. Its protein is CASSLARRSTYGYTF. The complete variable domain, with remaining parts taken from reference TRBV7-2 and TRBJ1-2, reads GAGVSQSPSNKVTEKGKDVELRCDPISGHTALYWYRQSLGQGLEFLIYFQGNSAPDKSGLPSDRFSAERTGGSVSTLTIQRTQQEDSAVYLCASSLARRSTYGYTFGSGTRLTVV.